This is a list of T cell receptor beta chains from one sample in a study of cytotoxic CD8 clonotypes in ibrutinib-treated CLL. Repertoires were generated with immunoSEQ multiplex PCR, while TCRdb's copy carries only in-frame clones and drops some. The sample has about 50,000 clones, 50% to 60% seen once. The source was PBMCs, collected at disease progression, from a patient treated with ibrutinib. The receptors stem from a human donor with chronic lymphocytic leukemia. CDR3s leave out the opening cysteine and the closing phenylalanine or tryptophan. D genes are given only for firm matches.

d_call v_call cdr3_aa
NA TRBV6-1 ASSEIGQWNSPLH
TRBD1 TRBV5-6 ASSLGQGVGETQY
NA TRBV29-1 SVDGGEGVWAGYT
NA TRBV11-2 ASLGRGEETQY
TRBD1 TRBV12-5 ASGWQSRGTEAF
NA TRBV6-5 ASHYQQSQY
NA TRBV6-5 ASSGPAGYNEQF
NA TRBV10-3 ATMRDTEAF
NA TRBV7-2 ASSFVPQGRETQY
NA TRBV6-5 ASSYSMSLDTEAF
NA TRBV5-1 ASSAQGEAF
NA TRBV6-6 ASSYGQGGTGELF
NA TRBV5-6 ASSSYNDQPQH
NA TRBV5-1 ASSLAEQETQY
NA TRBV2 ASSADTYNEQF
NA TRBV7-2 ASSLAREYGEKLF
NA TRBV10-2 ASSIVPGTEAF
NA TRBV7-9 ASSSTDRGSYEQY
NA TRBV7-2 ASSSRRYEQY
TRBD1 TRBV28 ASSLVDRGLLQPQH
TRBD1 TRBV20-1 SAGQGGEQY
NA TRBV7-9 ASSIARDTEAF
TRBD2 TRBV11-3 ASSSSGQSTDTQY
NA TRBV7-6 ASSSRVGATEAF
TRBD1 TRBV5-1 ASSMGQRIEQY
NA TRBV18 ASFTGLNTEAF
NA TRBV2 ASSRIRENTEAF
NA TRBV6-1 ASSDDTGTLGTEAF
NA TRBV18 ASSPRAGADTQY
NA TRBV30 AWTLGGNGYT
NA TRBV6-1 ASSELRGSSGNTIY
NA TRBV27 ASSPLDRRETQY
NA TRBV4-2 ASSLRMDSYYEQY
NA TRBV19 ASSIETPSALSYEQY
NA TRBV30 AWDRDTFDRY
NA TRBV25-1 ASSLYEEKLF
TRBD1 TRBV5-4 ASSQTQGVDEQF
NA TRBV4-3 ASSQAGVGETQY
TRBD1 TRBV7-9 ASNSWGTEASYEQY
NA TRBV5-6 ASSLPRLATDTQY
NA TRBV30 AWSTQVNTEAF
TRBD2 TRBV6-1 ASSGFGVPGLAGSSEQF
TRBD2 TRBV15 ATSRLAGTHNEQF
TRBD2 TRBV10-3 AINTGTSYEQY
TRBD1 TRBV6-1 ASSVLPGQGNYGYT
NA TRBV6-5 ASSYGGIDNYGYT
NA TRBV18 ASSPGAIGGELF
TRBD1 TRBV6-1 ASLPKQGGNEKLF
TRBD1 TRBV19 ASREGTGGSGELF
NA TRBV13 ASSHSEKFTYEQY
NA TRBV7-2 ASSRDAGGAGVYGYT
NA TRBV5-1 ASSLAEKGPYNEQF
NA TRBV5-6 ASSPDLRRYEQY
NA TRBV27 ASSFINQPQH
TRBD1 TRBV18 ASSPPTGARTEAF